The entry below describes one T cell receptor beta chain. Its antigen is still unknown. Looked up from germline, CDR1 is MNHEY and CDR2 is SVGAGI. Trimming pared 4 bases from V and 2 bases from J, leaving 11 bases between. This CDR3 is 14 amino acids long. Sequenced by immunoSEQ multiplex PCR; TCRdb stores in-frame clones only, minus some. The table has approximately 120,000 clones, roughly 94% seen once. The data are from a study of siplizumab effects on memory and regulatory T cells. General study results and limits: Greater diversity than memory cells seemed evident in naive T cells, which also appeared to be major alloresponse contributors.

The sample was Tregs sorted from blood. The sequence was obtained from a human donor in good health. The chain joins TRBV6-5 to TRBJ1-1; D gene unclear. The CDR3 region is CASSFSLLNTEAFF. In DNA form, the CDR3 reads TGTGCCAGCAGTTTCTCTCTGCTAAACACTGAAGCTTTCTTT.